Presented here are 14 T cell receptor beta chains from one specimen sequenced in a study of blood T cell repertoires in COVID-19. Here immunoSEQ multiplex PCR was the method, and the copy in TCRdb shows in-frame clones only, minus some. The sample carries a few hundred thousand clones, around 93% recorded once. Sequencing was performed on PBMCs or T cells enriched from blood (not recorded which). The origin of the receptors is a human donor in a cohort exposed to, infected with or recovered from COVID-19 (not recorded which). The donor label of this sample is uncertain.

CDR3 DNA: TGTGCCAGCAGTTTAAGACTAGCGGGGGCCCAAGAGACCCAGTACTTC. It codes for CASSLRLAGAQETQYF. The V call is TRBV6-2 or TRBV6-3, the J call TRBJ2-5; 12 bases align to TRBD2. With 4 bases clipped from V and 1 base from J, the junction kept 4 bases outside the gene matches. CDR1 is MNHEY and CDR2 is SVGEGT in the germline V gene. This CDR3 has 16 residues.

This clone has just one count. The CDR3 sequence is CASSPGTGNTGELFF. The CDR3 DNA sequence: TGCGCCAGCAGCCCCGGGACAGGGAACACCGGGGAGCTGTTTTTT. The V call is TRBV5-1, the J call TRBJ2-2; 8 bases line up with TRBD1. Germline V gene data show CDR1 as SGHRS and CDR2 as YFSETQ. Trimming cost V 4 bases and J 1 base; bases outside gene matches: 3. The CDR3 sequence is 15 residues long.

This clone has a single count. The chain links TRBV18 to TRBJ1-3; a possible D gene is TRBD1 (5 bases). The length of the CDR3 is 15 residues. Germline assignment: CDR1 KGHSH and CDR2 LQKENI. V was clipped by 3 bases and J by 2 bases, with 11 bases between them. This chain's CDR3 is CASSPTLTAGNTIYF. Written as DNA, the CDR3 is TGTGCCAGCTCACCTACCTTGACAGCTGGAAACACCATATATTTT.

The chain uses TRBV7-2 and TRBJ2-3, with 11 nucleotides matching TRBD2. The CDR3 covers 17 residues. Per the germline V gene, CDR1 is SGHTA and CDR2 is FQGNSA. V gave up 2 bases and J gave up 5 bases; unmatched junction bases: 9. The CDR3 sequence: CASSLSRSGGAGDTQYF. The CDR3 nucleotides read TGTGCCAGCAGCTTATCCCGTAGCGGGGGGGCGGGAGATACGCAGTATTTT.

This chain connects TRBV5-1 to TRBJ2-3; tentative D call: TRBD2 (5 bases). This CDR3 is built from 14 residues. Germline V gene sequence: CDR1 SGHRS, CDR2 YFSETQ. Trimming left V 0 bases short and J 0 bases short, with 5 bases between. CDR3 bases: TGCGCCAGCAGCTTGGGACTAAGCACAGATACGCAGTATTTT. This sequence encodes CASSLGLSTDTQYF. The full variable domain, completed using reference TRBV5-1 and TRBJ2-3, is KAGVTQTPRYLIKTRGQQVTLSCSPISGHRSVSWYQQTPGQGLQFLFEYFSETQRNKGNFPGRFSGRQFSNSRSEMNVSTLELGDSALYLCASSLGLSTDTQYFGPGTRLTVL.

This clone showed up just once. The chain couples TRBV19 to TRBJ2-5; 9 bases fit TRBD2. After removal of 10 bases from V and 2 bases from J, the junction contained 11 bases not matched to a gene. The CDR3 contains 15 residues. The germline CDR1 and CDR2 sequences are LNHDA and SQIVND (reference sequence). The CDR3 region is CATSGGGAYQETQYF. The CDR3 DNA reads TGTGCCACCAGCGGCGGGGGGGCCTATCAAGAGACCCAGTACTTC. Filled out from reference TRBV19 and TRBJ2-5, the complete variable domain reads DGGITQSPKYLFRKEGQNVTLSCEQNLNHDAMYWYRQDPGQGLRLIYYSQIVNDFQKGDIAEGYSVSREKKESFPLTVTSAQKNPTAFYLCATSGGGAYQETQYFGPGTRLLVL.

V gene TRBV4-1 combines with J gene TRBJ1-2; D call uncertain. The ends were cut back, 3 bases at V and 0 bases at J, with 11 bases in the middle. Per germline, CDR1 MGHRA and CDR2 YSYEKL. This CDR3 contains 15 residues. The CDR3 loop reads CASSQLTRTNYGYTF. In nucleotides, the CDR3 is TGCGCCAGCAGCCAGTTGACAAGAACTAACTATGGCTACACCTTC.

This sequence joins TRBV5-1 and TRBJ2-3; TRBD2 matches 7 bases. Germline CDR1 reads SGHRS; CDR2 reads YFSETQ. The CDR3 runs 15 residues. Germline trimming cut 6 bases from V and 0 bases from J; bases unmatched to any gene: 7. This CDR3 reads CASTFRGESTDTQYF. The CDR3 nucleotides read TGCGCCAGCACCTTTCGGGGGGAGAGCACAGATACGCAGTATTTT.

A note on this clone: At the DNA level, this CDR3 is encoded by other sequences in the same sample as well. This chain uses TRBV7-2 with TRBJ2-7; D call uncertain. The V end was cut by 2 bases, the J end by 3 bases, with 2 bases between. This CDR3 spans 11 amino acids. CDR1 and CDR2 (germline): SGHTA, FQGNSA. Here the CDR3 reads CASSLYYEQYF. CDR3 nucleotide sequence: TGTGCCAGCAGCTTATACTACGAGCAGTACTTC.

The chain recombines TRBV6-5 with TRBJ2-7, with D maybe TRBD1 (6 bases). The germline V gene encodes CDR1 MNHEY and CDR2 SVGAGI. The CDR3 sequence is 13 residues long. V lost 8 bases and J lost 2, with 13 bases in between. CDR3 sequence reads: CASGLGQPYEQYF. Written as DNA, the CDR3 is TGTGCCAGCGGGTTAGGACAGCCCTACGAGCAGTACTTC.

The chain carries TRBV6-2 or TRBV6-3 and TRBJ1-5; no clear D gene. The CDR3 has 14 amino acids. Germline CDR1 MNHEY, CDR2 SVGEGT. V gave up 0 bases and J gave up 3 bases, with 6 bases separating them. CDR3: CASSYSGPNQPQHF. DNA for the CDR3: TGTGCCAGCAGTTACTCCGGTCCCAATCAGCCCCAGCATTTT.

This clone appeared a single time. The rearrangement uses TRBV27 and TRBJ1-2; D unresolved. V was cut by 3 bases and J by 7 bases, with 15 bases left in between. This CDR3 contains 14 residues. In germline, CDR1 is MNHEY, CDR2 SMNVEV (reference sequence). CDR3 sequence (DNA): TGTGCCAGCAGTTTCGGGGTTGGATGGGGTGGCTACACCTTC. Its protein is CASSFGVGWGGYTF.

The chain joins TRBV11-3 to TRBJ2-1, with unresolved D. The CDR3 spans 15 residues. CDR1 is SGHNT, CDR2 YENEEA, per germline. The V end was cut by 1 base, the J end by 4 bases, with 11 bases between. CDR3 region: CASSLGSFQYNEQFF. The CDR3 region has the DNA TGTGCCAGCAGCTTAGGGAGCTTCCAGTACAATGAGCAGTTCTTC.

This chain connects TRBV19 to TRBJ1-1; D perhaps matches TRBD1 (6 bases). The V gene lost 2 bases and the J gene lost 1 base, with 14 bases spanning the gap. Germline CDR1 and CDR2: LNHDA and SQIVND (reference sequence). The CDR3 totals 16 residues. The CDR3 spells CASSIYRELENTEAFF. The CDR3 nucleotides are TGTGCCAGTAGTATATACAGGGAGCTTGAGAACACTGAAGCTTTCTTT. Variable domain in full (rest from reference TRBV19 and TRBJ1-1): DGGITQSPKYLFRKEGQNVTLSCEQNLNHDAMYWYRQDPGQGLRLIYYSQIVNDFQKGDIAEGYSVSREKKESFPLTVTSAQKNPTAFYLCASSIYRELENTEAFFGQGTRLTVV.